The 22 T cell receptor beta chains in this list originate from one sample, sequenced in a study of cytotoxic CD8 clonotypes in ibrutinib-treated CLL. Generated by immunoSEQ multiplex PCR, the TCRdb table keeps only in-frame clones and is missing some. This table has approximately 300,000 clones, 80% appearing once. The material was PBMCs, obtained before ibrutinib treatment. Receptor source: a human donor with chronic lymphocytic leukemia.

The chain employs TRBV30 and TRBJ2-7, with D unresolved. The V and J ends lost 0 bases and 0 bases respectively, with 18 bases between them. Germline V gene data show CDR1 as GTSNPN and CDR2 as SVGIG (reference sequence). The CDR3 has 17 residues. CDR3 in DNA: TGTGCCTGGAGTGTATATCCCCTGGCGACCGACTCCTACGAGCAGTACTTC. The encoded protein is CAWSVYPLATDSYEQYF.

The chain carries TRBV18 and TRBJ1-1, with D maybe TRBD1 (5 bases). CDR1 KGHSH and CDR2 LQKENI come from the germline V gene. Between the trimmed V and J ends, which lost 4 bases and 5 bases, there was a span of 11 bases. The CDR3 totals 13 residues. The chain's CDR3 is CASSQGEGTEAFF. The CDR3 region has the DNA TGTGCCAGCTCACAAGGGGAGGGGACTGAAGCTTTCTTT.

This chain links TRBV11-2 with TRBJ1-2, with D perhaps TRBD1 (6 bases). CDR3 length equals 15 residues. Trimming took off 5 bases at V and 3 bases at J, with 16 bases between the two ends. The germline gives CDR1 SGHAT, CDR2 FQNNGV. The DNA of the CDR3 is TGTGCCAGCAGCACACAGGGTTGGGGAGACTATGGCTACACCTTC. Protein product: CASSTQGWGDYGYTF.

This clone showed up just a few times. The CDR3 spells CASSLEDTQYF. The CDR3 DNA reads TGTGCCAGCAGCTTGGAAGATACGCAGTATTTT. The chain employs TRBV7-2 and TRBJ2-3; D not resolved. Germline CDR1 is SGHTA and CDR2 is FQGNSA. V gave up 3 bases and J gave up 5 bases, with 3 bases separating them. The CDR3 sequence is 11 residues long.

This chain joins TRBV13 and TRBJ2-2; TRBD2 is a possible D gene (7 bases). CDR1 is PRHDT, CDR2 FYEKMQ, per germline (reference sequence). The CDR3 has 15 residues. V shed 7 bases and J shed 2 bases, with 14 bases lying between them. The CDR3 DNA reads TGTGCCAGCACCCTAGGGGGGGTCAACACCGGGGAGCTGTTTTTT. Residues: CASTLGGVNTGELFF.

J is TRBJ2-2 and V is TRBV6-1, with TRBD1 as a possible D gene (5 bases). The V and J ends lost 1 base and 5 bases respectively, with 14 bases between them. This CDR3 region has 16 residues. The germline V gene has CDR1 MNHNS and CDR2 SASEGT. CDR3 sequence reads: CASSEGVAGQTGELFF. The CDR3 DNA follows: TGTGCCAGCAGTGAAGGCGTGGCAGGGCAAACCGGGGAGCTGTTTTTT.

This chain joins TRBV28 and TRBJ2-7; 11 bases agree with TRBD2. This CDR3 has 13 residues. Germline V CDR1 and CDR2: MDHEN, SYDVKM. V lost 4 bases and J lost 9; bases outside the gene matches: 5. The CDR3, as DNA: TGTGCCAGCAGTTCACCCACTAGCGGGGGGCAGTACTTC. This sequence encodes CASSSPTSGGQYF.

The V gene is TRBV4-3, the J gene TRBJ2-7; D perhaps matches TRBD1 (6 bases). V lost 2 bases, J lost 2 bases, and 13 bases lay in between. Germline CDR1 LGHNA, CDR2 YSLEER. The CDR3 spans 15 residues. The CDR3 DNA follows: TGCGCCAGCAGCCAATCCAGGGGCCGCCCCTACGAGCAGTACTTC. Translated: CASSQSRGRPYEQYF.

The V call is TRBV20-1, the J call TRBJ2-7, with TRBD1 identical over 7 bases. There are 11 residues in the CDR3. The germline CDR1 and CDR2 sequences are DFQATT and SNEGSKA (reference sequence). The V and J ends lost 7 bases and 3 bases, in that order; junction bases with no gene match: 3. The CDR3 DNA reads as TGCAGTGGTCGGACAGGCTACGAGCAGTACTTC. Its protein is CSGRTGYEQYF.

This chain joins TRBV9 and TRBJ1-1, with D unclear. This CDR3 region has 15 residues. V dropped 0 bases and J dropped 1 base, with 10 bases sitting between them. Germline V gene data show CDR1 as SGDLS and CDR2 as YYNGEE. Here the CDR3 DNA reads TGTGCCAGCAGCGTAGCTCTACAACCGAACACTGAAGCTTTCTTT. It encodes CASSVALQPNTEAFF.

The rearrangement uses TRBV7-3 and TRBJ2-5, with TRBD2 matching over 11 bases. Germline V gene sequence: CDR1 SGHTA, CDR2 FQGTGA. CDR3 length equals 16 residues. V lost 1 base and J lost 1; bases outside the gene matches: 2. CDR3 loop: CASSLKGLAAQETQYF. CDR3 coding DNA: TGTGCCAGCAGCTTAAAGGGACTAGCGGCCCAAGAGACCCAGTACTTC.

V is TRBV27 and J is TRBJ1-5; D is unresolved. The V gene lost 5 bases and the J gene lost 6 bases, with 11 bases spanning the gap. Per the germline V gene, CDR1 is MNHEY and CDR2 is SMNVEV (reference sequence). This CDR3 has 13 residues. CDR3 region: CASSPRVGQPQHF. DNA of the CDR3: TGTGCCAGCAGTCCGCGGGTAGGTCAGCCCCAGCATTTT.

The gene calls are TRBV29-1 and TRBJ2-5, with 8 bases lining up with TRBD2. CDR3 length: 15 residues. V lost 4 bases to trimming and J lost 2 bases; unmatched junction nucleotides: 9. CDR1 SQVTM and CDR2 ANQGSEA come from the germline V gene. CDR3 DNA sequence: TGCAGCGTTGGCCGGGGGGGAGCGGGACAAGAGACCCAGTACTTC. It translates to CSVGRGGAGQETQYF. The full variable domain, in which reference TRBV29-1 and TRBJ2-5 provide the parts outside the CDR3, is SAVISQKPSRDICQRGTSLTIQCQVDSQVTMMFWYRQQPGQSLTLIATANQGSEATYESGFVIDKFPISRPNLTFSTLTVSNMSPEDSSIYLCSVGRGGAGQETQYFGPGTRLLVL.

The J gene is TRBJ2-7, the V gene TRBV4-3, with 7 bases aligning to TRBD1. V was clipped by 2 bases and J by 6 bases; unmatched bases: 13. Germline CDR1 and CDR2: LGHNA and YSLEER. The CDR3 runs 16 residues. Written as DNA, the CDR3 is TGCGCCAGCAGCCAAAAGATAACGACAGGGCACGGCGAGCAGTACTTC. This translates into CASSQKITTGHGEQYF.

The V call is TRBV12-5, the J call TRBJ2-7, with D possibly being TRBD1 (6 bases). Germline CDR1 is LGHNT and CDR2 is FRNRAP. There are 18 residues in the CDR3. V lost 2 bases and J lost 1, with 21 bases in between. The CDR3 is CASGLITSGTSSSYEQYF. In DNA form, the CDR3 reads TGTGCTAGTGGTTTGATTACTTCCGGGACAAGTAGTTCCTACGAGCAGTACTTC. Filled out from reference TRBV12-5 and TRBJ2-7, the complete variable domain reads DARVTQTPRHKVTEMGQEVTMRCQPILGHNTVFWYRQTMMQGLELLAYFRNRAPLDDSGMPKDRFSAEMPDATLATLKIQPSEPRDSAVYFCASGLITSGTSSSYEQYFGPGTRLTVT.

The chain couples TRBV11-2 to TRBJ2-1; perhaps TRBD2 as D (6 bases). CDR3 length: 13 amino acids. Per the germline V gene, CDR1 is SGHAT and CDR2 is FQNNGV. V was trimmed by 5 bases and J by 7 bases, leaving 12 bases between them. CDR3 nucleotides: TGTGCCAGCAGCGTCGGGAGTTCAAATGAGCAGTTCTTC. Translated: CASSVGSSNEQFF.

Regarding this clone: The junction departs from germline at one end; a sequencing error may be responsible. V is TRBV19 and J is TRBJ2-7; TRBD2 is a possible D gene (5 bases). CDR3 length equals 12 residues. CDR1 and CDR2 (germline): LNHDA, SQIVND (reference sequence). In DNA form, the CDR3 reads TGCGCCACCGGAGGCCCCTCCTACGAGCAGTACTTC. Encoded protein: CATGGPSYEQYF.

This clone was recorded only once. V gene TRBV30 combines with J gene TRBJ2-5, with D perhaps TRBD2 (6 bases). Looked up from germline, CDR1 is GTSNPN and CDR2 is SVGIG (reference sequence). V lost 0 bases, J lost 5 bases, and 13 bases lay in between. The CDR3 contains 14 residues. The CDR3 region has the DNA TGTGCCTGGAGTGTATGGGGGGTCAGGGAGACCCAGTACTTC. This sequence encodes CAWSVWGVRETQYF.

The V and J genes are TRBV25-1 and TRBJ1-2; D perhaps matches TRBD1 (5 bases). The CDR3 is 13 residues long. V lost 2 bases, J lost 4 bases, and 8 bases lay in between. Germline assignment: CDR1 MGHDK and CDR2 SYGVNS. CDR3 sequence (DNA): TGTGCCAGCAGTGAAGGTGGGGGCTATGGCTACACCTTC. Its protein is CASSEGGGYGYTF.

The chain recombines TRBV4-2 with TRBJ1-2; D gene uncertain. Germline lookup yields CDR1 LGHNA and CDR2 YNFKEQ. The germline V and J ends were trimmed by 0 bases and 7 bases, with 15 bases remaining between them. The CDR3 totals 15 residues. The DNA for the CDR3 is TGTGCCAGCAGCCAAGAACTACATAAAAGTTCTGGCTACACCTTC. The encoded protein is CASSQELHKSSGYTF.

This clone was seen only once. The chain uses TRBV5-5 and TRBJ2-2; TRBD1 is a possible D gene (5 bases). The germline CDR1 and CDR2 sequences are SGHKS and YYEKEE (reference sequence). Trimming took off 0 bases at V and 0 bases at J, with 15 bases between the two ends. This CDR3 is built from 18 residues. The CDR3 reads CASSLEIRQGANTGELFF. The CDR3 region has the DNA TGTGCCAGCAGCTTGGAGATCCGGCAGGGTGCGAACACCGGGGAGCTGTTTTTT.

A few counts support this clone. The DNA of the CDR3 is TGTGCCAGCAGTTTGCTTCCAGGGGGGCAGTTGGATCAGCCCCAGCATTTT. Protein sequence: CASSLLPGGQLDQPQHF. This chain uses TRBV28 with TRBJ1-5; 7 nucleotides agree with TRBD1. Trimming removed 3 bases from V and 5 bases from J; junction bases left unmatched: 13. Germline V gene lookup returns CDR1 MDHEN and CDR2 SYDVKM. CDR3 size: 17 residues.